The 8 T cell receptor beta chains reported below all come from one sample, sequenced in a study of patients and donors after allogeneic stem cell transplantation. One entry per CDR3 protein, called by TCRdb with MiXCR from the RT-PCR reads. The sample contains about 40,000 distinct CDR3 sequences, under 35% of which appear only once. Sequencing was done on a sample of blood, either unsorted or a sorted T cell fraction (not recorded which). The receptors here all came from a human donor who was either an allogeneic HSCT recipient or a stem cell or donor lymphocyte infusion donor (not recorded which). It is not recorded whose cells these are; they may come from a transplant donor.

J is TRBJ2-7 and V is TRBV28; TRBD2 matches at 8 bases. The CDR3 covers 14 residues. CDR1 MDHEN and CDR2 SYDVKM come from the germline V gene. Unmatched junction bases numbered 10, after V lost 9 bases and J lost 3 bases. The CDR3 coding sequence is TGTGCCAGTTCGAGCGGGAGTATACGCTACGAGCAGTACTTC. This codes for CASSSGSIRYEQYF.

The chain couples TRBV11-3 to TRBJ2-5, with 14 nucleotides matching TRBD2. CDR3 length: 16 residues. J was trimmed by 5 bases and V by 4 bases; bases with no gene match: 6. Per germline, CDR1 SGHNT and CDR2 YENEEA. CDR3 nucleotide sequence: TGTGCCAGCAGCTCCCCGGGACTAGCGGGAGATGAGACCCAGTACTTC. As protein: CASSSPGLAGDETQYF.

V gene TRBV7-2 combines with J gene TRBJ1-6; D remains ambiguous. V lost 5 bases and J 2 bases, leaving 22 bases between the germline ends. The CDR3 extends over 19 amino acids. Germline V lookup: CDR1 SGHTA, CDR2 FQGNSA. The DNA of the CDR3 is TGTGCCAGCAGCCTATGGACCGTTATGAAAGGCGCCTATAATTCACCCCTCCACTTT. Its translation is CASSLWTVMKGAYNSPLHF.

V and J are TRBV7-9 and TRBJ2-5; TRBD1 agrees at 7 bases. There are 17 residues in the CDR3. Trimming took 5 bases from V and 1 from J; bases not matched to a gene: 13. The germline V gene has CDR1 SEHNR and CDR2 FQNEAQ (reference sequence). In nucleotides, the CDR3 is TGTGCCAGCAGCAACCGGCAGGGGGTATGGGGCCAAGAGACCCAGTACTTC. This encodes CASSNRQGVWGQETQYF.

Remarks on this clonotype: The CDR3 ends on some other residue instead of the conserved phenylalanine or tryptophan, so this is likely a read error. Because the CDR3's place on the DNA is in doubt, the DNA is left out and the CDR3 is given as listed by TCRdb. This chain links TRBV5-4 with TRBJ2-7; the table's D call TRBD2 went unverified against the DNA. CDR1 SGHNT and CDR2 YYREEE come from the germline V gene (reference sequence). The CDR3 length is 10 residues, termini included. This CDR3 reads CASSQFRDKG.

J is TRBJ2-3 and V is TRBV5-5, with 7 bases identical to TRBD2. V lost 6 bases, J lost 4 bases, and 5 bases stayed unmatched. This CDR3 spans 13 amino acids. Germline V lookup: CDR1 SGHKS, CDR2 YYEKEE (reference sequence). As DNA, the CDR3 is TGTGCCAGCACCGGGGGGTTTTCAGATACGCAGTATTTT. It specifies CASTGGFSDTQYF.

This chain links TRBV29-1 with TRBJ1-1, with D possibly being TRBD1 (6 bases). The V and J ends lost 4 bases and 5 bases respectively, with 20 bases between them. The CDR3 sequence is 15 residues long. Germline values: CDR1 SQVTM, CDR2 ANQGSEA. The CDR3 here is CSVGPPRGGYTEAFF. The CDR3 DNA reads as TGCAGCGTTGGACCCCCCAGAGGGGGATATACTGAAGCTTTCTTT.

This clonotype turned up a few times. This chain connects TRBV5-1 to TRBJ1-4, with D possibly TRBD1 on 5 matching bases. Trimming took off 0 bases at V and 4 bases at J, with 10 bases between the two ends. Germline assignment: CDR1 SGHRS and CDR2 YFSETQ. CDR3 length equals 15 residues. The CDR3 region has the DNA TGCGCCAGCAGCTTGGCGGGACGGGGTAATGAAAAACTGTTTTTT. It translates to CASSLAGRGNEKLFF.